Given below is one TCR beta chain in context. This sample was included in a study of blood T cell repertoires in COVID-19. The overall study: PBMCs, B-cell-depleted T cells, or T cells were the source of the cDNA or gDNA that made up the material.

The data were produced by immunoSEQ multiplex PCR, yet TCRdb's version contains in-frame clones alone and is incomplete. This table holds roughly 50,000 clones, approximately 89% found once. The material sequenced was peripheral blood. This clonotype was sampled from a woman aged 55-69 years with active COVID-19.

In nucleotides, the CDR3 is TGTGCCAGCAGCTTAGGGCCCGGGGATGAGCAGTTCTTC. Protein sequence: CASSLGPGDEQFF. J is TRBJ2-1 and V is TRBV7-2; D is perhaps TRBD2 (5 bases). Germline loops: CDR1 SGHTA, CDR2 FQGNSA. The V gene lost 1 base and the J gene lost 8 bases, with 9 bases spanning the gap. The CDR3 is 13 residues long.